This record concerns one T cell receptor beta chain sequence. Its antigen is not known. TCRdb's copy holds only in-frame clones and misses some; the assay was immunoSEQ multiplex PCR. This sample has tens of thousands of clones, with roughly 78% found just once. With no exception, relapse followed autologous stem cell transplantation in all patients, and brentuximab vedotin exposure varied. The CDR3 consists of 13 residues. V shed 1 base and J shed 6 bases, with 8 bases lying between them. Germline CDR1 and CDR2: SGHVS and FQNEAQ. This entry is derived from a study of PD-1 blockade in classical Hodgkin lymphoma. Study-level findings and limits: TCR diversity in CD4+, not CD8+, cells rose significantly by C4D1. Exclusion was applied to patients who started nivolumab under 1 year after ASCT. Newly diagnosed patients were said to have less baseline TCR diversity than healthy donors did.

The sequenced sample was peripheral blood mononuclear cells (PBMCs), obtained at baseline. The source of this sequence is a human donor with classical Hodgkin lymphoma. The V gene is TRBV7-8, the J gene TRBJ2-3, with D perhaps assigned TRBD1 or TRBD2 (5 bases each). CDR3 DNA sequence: TGTGCCAGCAGCTTAGAAGGGACGGATACGCAGTATTTT. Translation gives CASSLEGTDTQYF. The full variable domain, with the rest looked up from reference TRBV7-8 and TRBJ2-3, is GAGVSQSPRYKVAKRGQDVALRCDPISGHVSLFWYQQALGQGPEFLTYFQNEAQLDKSGLPSDRFFAERPEGSVSTLKIQRTQQEDSAVYLCASSLEGTDTQYFGPGTRLTVL.